A few counts support the clone carrying this T cell receptor beta chain. Seattle patient enrollment occurred during active infection, with longitudinal follow-up thereafter. Original handling: Estimation of nucleated cell counts was performed using reference gene primer amplification. Assay used: immunoSEQ multiplex PCR; TCRdb lists only in-frame clones, some missing. The D gene and trimming were derived from the DNA, and the V and J assignments and clone size from that table. The table lists 150,000 to 200,000 clones, 85% to 90% of them singletons. This record comes from a study of blood T cell repertoires in COVID-19. With 2 bases removed from V and 8 bases from J, the gap between germline ends came to 7 bases. The germline V gene has CDR1 SGHAT and CDR2 FQNNGV. This CDR3 has 13 residues.

The genes are TRBV11-2 and TRBJ1-6; D remains ambiguous. The sequenced sample consisted of peripheral blood. This receptor was taken from a woman in her seventies with COVID-19, enrolled during active disease. The CDR3 sequence is CASSLHEDSPLHF. The CDR3 DNA is TGTGCCAGCAGCTTACATGAGGATTCACCCCTCCACTTT.